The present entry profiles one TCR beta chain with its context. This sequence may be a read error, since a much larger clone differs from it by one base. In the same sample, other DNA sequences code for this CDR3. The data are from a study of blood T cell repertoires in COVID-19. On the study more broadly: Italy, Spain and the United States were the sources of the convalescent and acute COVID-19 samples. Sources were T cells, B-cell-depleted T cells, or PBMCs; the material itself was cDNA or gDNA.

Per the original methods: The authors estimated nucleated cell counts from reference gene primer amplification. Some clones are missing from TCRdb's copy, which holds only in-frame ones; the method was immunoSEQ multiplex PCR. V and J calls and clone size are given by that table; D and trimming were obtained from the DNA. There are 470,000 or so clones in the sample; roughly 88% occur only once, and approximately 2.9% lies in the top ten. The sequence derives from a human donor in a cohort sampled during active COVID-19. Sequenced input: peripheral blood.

This CDR3 is CASSVDLPHRGRHTF. CDR3 bases: TGTGCCAGCTCAGTCGACCTACCACACAGGGGACGCCACACCTTT. The gene calls are TRBV18 and TRBJ1-2; the match to TRBD1 covers 7 bases. This CDR3 region has 15 residues. CDR1 KGHSH and CDR2 LQKENI come from the germline V gene. Variable domain in full (rest from reference TRBV18 and TRBJ1-2): NAGVMQNPRHLVRRRGQEARLRCSPMKGHSHVYWYRQLPEEGLKFMVYLQKENIIDESGMPKERFSAEFPKEGPSILRIQQVVRGDSAAYFCASSVDLPHRGRHTFGSGTRLTVV.